The next 24 T cell receptor beta chains were all read from a single sample in a study of OX40 agonist ivuxolimab in advanced cancers. The library relied on the immunoSEQ multiplex PCR assay. TCRdb carries this immuneACCESS record with in-frame sequences only. Its versions omit some clonotypes, under half of them owing to an unresolved V gene in the studies checked, with the rest unexplained. Across this sample there are 120,000 or so clones, with around nine tenths seen only once. The ten most abundant clones make up about 0.28% of the sample. The input for sequencing was CD4+ or CD8+ T cells sorted from blood, taken in a trial of the OX40 agonist ivuxolimab. These receptor sequences come from an adult with an advanced solid tumor such as melanoma, head and neck, liver or kidney cancer.

This clone was seen a single time. This chain joins TRBV4-3 and TRBJ2-5; D is uncertain. The CDR3 consists of 13 residues. Trimming removed 4 bases from V and 4 bases from J, with 10 bases in between. CDR1 and CDR2 from the germline V gene are LGHNA and YSLEER. CDR3 coding DNA: TGCGCCAGCAGCCTAGAATCCGGAGAGACCCAGTACTTC. Amino acids: CASSLESGETQYF.

V usage is TRBV4-1 and J usage is TRBJ1-2; 9 bases fit TRBD1. Looked up from germline, CDR1 is MGHRA and CDR2 is YSYEKL. The CDR3 spans 16 residues. V shed 0 bases and J 4 bases; nucleotides not matched to a gene: 6. This CDR3 reads CASSQERTGELYGYTF. In DNA, the CDR3 is TGCGCCAGCAGCCAAGAACGGACAGGGGAACTCTATGGCTACACCTTC.

This chain joins TRBV6-6 and TRBJ1-2; D gene ambiguous. CDR1 is MNHNY and CDR2 is SVGAGI in the germline V gene (reference sequence). The V gene lost 0 bases and the J gene lost 8 bases, with 16 bases spanning the gap. The length of the CDR3 is 15 residues. In nucleotides, the CDR3 is TGTGCCAGCAGTTACTCGAGACGACTCGCCCCGGGCTACACCTTC. Its protein product is CASSYSRRLAPGYTF.

The chain combines TRBV19 with TRBJ2-7; TRBD1 might be the D (5 bases). V was shortened by 7 bases and J by 0 bases, with 13 bases between the two germline ends. Germline V gene sequence: CDR1 LNHDA, CDR2 SQIVND (reference sequence). The CDR3 extends over 14 amino acids. The CDR3 loop is CASTVTVSSYEQYF. In DNA, the CDR3 is TGTGCCAGTACGGTGACAGTGAGCTCCTACGAGCAGTACTTC.

A single count supports this clone. The chain couples TRBV30 to TRBJ2-7; a possible D gene is TRBD2 (5 bases). In germline, CDR1 is GTSNPN, CDR2 SVGIG (reference sequence). V shed 5 bases and J shed 0 bases, with 14 bases lying between them. The CDR3 loop spans 14 amino acids. The CDR3 bases are TGTGCCTGGGAGGCTGGCGGGCGCTCCTACGAGCAGTACTTC. Translating it yields CAWEAGGRSYEQYF.

This clone was recorded a few times. The gene calls are TRBV2 and TRBJ1-5, with 7 bases aligning to TRBD1. With V trimmed by 3 bases and J by 0 bases, 8 bases remained unmatched. The CDR3 contains 17 residues. Germline loops: CDR1 SNHLY, CDR2 FYNNEI. The CDR3 bases are TGTGCCAGCAGTGAGACAGGGCTCGTTCATAGCAATCAGCCCCAGCATTTT. Amino acid sequence: CASSETGLVHSNQPQHF.

This clone has just one count. The V gene is TRBV15, the J gene TRBJ1-5; no clear D gene. Trimming removed 1 base at V and 5 bases at J, with 12 bases between. From germline, CDR1 is LNHNV and CDR2 YYDKDF (reference sequence). The CDR3 has 15 residues. CDR3 residues: CATSRVGQDYQPQHF. For the CDR3, the DNA is TGTGCCACCAGCAGAGTAGGGCAGGACTATCAGCCCCAGCATTTT.

Comments on this clone: Distinct nucleotide sequences in the sample also encode this CDR3. This chain links TRBV5-1 with TRBJ1-4, with 8 nucleotides matching TRBD1. There are 14 residues in the CDR3. CDR1 SGHRS and CDR2 YFSETQ come from the germline V gene. With 2 bases clipped from V and 8 bases from J, the junction kept 5 bases outside the gene matches. The CDR3 coding sequence is TGCGCCAGCAGCTTCGGGCAGGGGGCCGAAAAACTGTTTTTT. Protein: CASSFGQGAEKLFF. Full variable domain (outside the CDR3, taken from reference TRBV5-1 and TRBJ1-4): KAGVTQTPRYLIKTRGQQVTLSCSPISGHRSVSWYQQTPGQGLQFLFEYFSETQRNKGNFPGRFSGRQFSNSRSEMNVSTLELGDSALYLCASSFGQGAEKLFFGSGTQLSVL.

The chain couples TRBV5-4 to TRBJ2-1; D may be TRBD1 (8 bases). There are 13 residues in the CDR3. Trimming removed 2 bases at V and 7 bases at J, with 10 bases between. Germline-derived CDR1 and CDR2 are SGHNT and YYREEE (reference sequence). CDR3 protein: CASSLQGGNEQFF. Written as DNA, the CDR3 is TGTGCCAGCAGCTTACAGGGGGGGAATGAGCAGTTCTTC.

V is TRBV14 and J is TRBJ1-6; possibly TRBD1 for D (6 bases). V lost 1 base and J lost 16, with 11 bases in between. CDR3 length equals 12 residues. Germline V CDR1 and CDR2: SGHDN, FVKESK. The CDR3 DNA follows: TGTGCCAGCAGCCAAGGGGGACATCGACTCCACTTT. It specifies CASSQGGHRLHF.

This clone was observed a few times. The chain links TRBV19 to TRBJ2-1; 7 bases agree with TRBD2. CDR3 length: 15 residues. Germline V gives CDR1 LNHDA, CDR2 SQIVND (reference sequence). With V trimmed by 3 bases and J by 5 bases, 7 bases remained unmatched. The CDR3 DNA follows: TGTGCCAGTAGTATTATTCAAGCGGGAAACAATGAGCAGTTCTTC. It is translated as CASSIIQAGNNEQFF.

The chain recombines TRBV5-6 with TRBJ2-7, with TRBD2 matching 7 bases. The CDR3 loop spans 16 amino acids. Per germline, CDR1 SGHDT and CDR2 YYEEEE. Trimming removed 5 bases from V and 5 bases from J; junction bases left unmatched: 16. The DNA of the CDR3 is TGTGCCAGCAGTCCCAATACGGGACTACTAACCCACGAGCAGTACTTC. It specifies CASSPNTGLLTHEQYF.

The rearrangement links TRBV10-2 to TRBJ2-7, with a tentative D call TRBD2 (5 bases). The germline CDR1 and CDR2 sequences are WSHSY and SAAADI. The CDR3 loop spans 12 amino acids. The V end lost 5 bases, the J end lost 5 bases, and 10 bases lay between the germline ends. Here the CDR3 reads CASSSPGNEQYF. In DNA, the CDR3 is TGCGCCAGCAGTTCCCCGGGGAACGAGCAGTACTTC.

The CDR3: CASSLAGAGSRRYTF. The CDR3 DNA follows: TGTGCCAGCAGCTTAGCTGGGGCAGGGAGTAGGCGCTACACCTTC. The chain combines TRBV7-9 with TRBJ1-2, with a weak D call TRBD1 (5 bases). Germline CDR1 is SEHNR and CDR2 is FQNEAQ (reference sequence). This CDR3 contains 15 residues. V was shortened by 0 bases and J by 9 bases, with 17 bases between the two germline ends.

This clone was counted once. The chain uses TRBV6-6 and TRBJ1-5; tentatively, D is TRBD1 (5 bases). The V end lost 4 bases, the J end lost 3 bases, and 7 bases lay between the germline ends. This CDR3 has 13 residues. Germline V gives CDR1 MNHNY, CDR2 SVGAGI (reference sequence). The CDR3 protein is CASSSGYNQPQHF. CDR3 DNA sequence: TGTGCCAGCAGTTCAGGGTACAATCAGCCCCAGCATTTT.

The genes are TRBV5-1 and TRBJ1-2, with TRBD1 matching over 8 bases. Per the germline V gene, CDR1 is SGHRS and CDR2 is YFSETQ. The CDR3 spans 16 residues. J gave up 0 bases and V 2 bases, and 6 bases lay outside the gene matches. For the CDR3, the DNA is TGCGCCAGCAGCTTAACAGGGGGGGACCCTAACTATGGCTACACCTTC. Protein: CASSLTGGDPNYGYTF. Variable domain in full (rest from reference TRBV5-1 and TRBJ1-2): KAGVTQTPRYLIKTRGQQVTLSCSPISGHRSVSWYQQTPGQGLQFLFEYFSETQRNKGNFPGRFSGRQFSNSRSEMNVSTLELGDSALYLCASSLTGGDPNYGYTFGSGTRLTVV.

The chain joins TRBV27 to TRBJ2-5, with D possibly TRBD1 on 6 matching bases. V was cut by 2 bases and J by 5 bases, with 18 bases left in between. This CDR3 spans 16 amino acids. CDR1 and CDR2 (germline): MNHEY, SMNVEV (reference sequence). CDR3 nucleotide sequence: TGTGCCAGCAGTTTAGCCTACCAGGGGACGCGGGAGACCCAGTACTTC. It is translated as CASSLAYQGTRETQYF.

The rearrangement uses TRBV7-9 and TRBJ2-3, with D unresolved. This CDR3 is built from 12 residues. Germline V lookup: CDR1 SEHNR, CDR2 FQNEAQ (reference sequence). V dropped 1 base and J dropped 4 bases, with 3 bases sitting between them. This CDR3 is CASSLVADTQYF. As DNA, the CDR3 is TGTGCCAGCAGCTTAGTAGCAGATACGCAGTATTTT.

The rearrangement joins TRBV6-6 to TRBJ1-1; D remains unclear. V lost 10 bases to trimming and J lost 0 bases, with 9 bases between them. This CDR3 is 12 amino acids long. Germline V lookup: CDR1 MNHNY, CDR2 SVGAGI (reference sequence). The CDR3 here is CATRRVNTEAFF. In nucleotides, the CDR3 is TGTGCCACCCGTCGCGTGAACACTGAAGCTTTCTTT.

This chain links TRBV30 with TRBJ2-7, with D hard to call. The V and J ends lost 1 base and 4 bases respectively, with 14 bases between them. This CDR3 region has 14 residues. Germline CDR1 reads GTSNPN; CDR2 reads SVGIG (reference sequence). CDR3 protein: CAWSGFRRGYEQYF. Written as DNA, the CDR3 is TGTGCCTGGAGTGGATTTAGAAGAGGTTACGAGCAGTACTTC. The variable domain in full, with the rest retrieved from reference TRBV30 and TRBJ2-7, is SQTIHQWPATLVQPVGSPLSLECTVEGTSNPNLYWYRQAAGRGLQLLFYSVGIGQISSEVPQNLSASRPQDRQFILSSKKLLLSDSGFYLCAWSGFRRGYEQYFGPGTRLTVT.

J is TRBJ2-2 and V is TRBV7-9; D is tentatively TRBD1 or TRBD2 (6 bases each). The CDR3 sequence is 15 residues long. V lost 5 bases and J lost 3, with 13 bases in between. Germline V CDR1 and CDR2: SEHNR, FQNEAQ (reference sequence). The CDR3 here is CASSPRRGDTGELFF. In nucleotides, the CDR3 is TGTGCCAGCAGCCCAAGGAGGGGGGACACCGGGGAGCTGTTTTTT.

The rearrangement joins TRBV7-2 to TRBJ2-7; weak D call: TRBD1 (5 bases). Germline lookup yields CDR1 SGHTA and CDR2 FQGNSA. V lost 2 bases, J lost 5 bases, and 16 bases lay in between. CDR3 length: 15 residues. The CDR3 DNA follows: TGTGCCAGCAGCTTAAGTACCTGGACACCCAACGAGCAGTACTTC. Amino acid sequence: CASSLSTWTPNEQYF.

This rearrangement joins TRBV5-6 to TRBJ2-5, with D uncertain. The length of the CDR3 is 14 residues. CDR1 is SGHDT, CDR2 YYEEEE, per germline. Between the trimmed V and J ends, which lost 0 bases and 4 bases, there was a span of 10 bases. CDR3 sequence (DNA): TGTGCCAGCAGCTTGGCTGATGTGGGAGAGACCCAGTACTTC. It is translated as CASSLADVGETQYF. Full variable domain (outside the CDR3, taken from reference TRBV5-6 and TRBJ2-5): DAGVTQSPTHLIKTRGQQVTLRCSPKSGHDTVSWYQQALGQGPQFIFQYYEEEERQRGNFPDRFSGHQFPNYSSELNVNALLLGDSALYLCASSLADVGETQYFGPGTRLLVL.

The chain has TRBV5-1 and TRBJ2-7; D is perhaps TRBD2 (6 bases). Between the trimmed V and J ends, which lost 1 base and 6 bases, there was a span of 11 bases. CDR3 length: 13 amino acids. The germline V gene encodes CDR1 SGHRS and CDR2 YFSETQ. The CDR3 sequence is CASSLLEGAEQYF. In nucleotides, the CDR3 is TGCGCCAGCAGCTTGCTGGAGGGCGCCGAGCAGTACTTC. The entire variable domain, with the rest obtained from reference TRBV5-1 and TRBJ2-7, is as follows: KAGVTQTPRYLIKTRGQQVTLSCSPISGHRSVSWYQQTPGQGLQFLFEYFSETQRNKGNFPGRFSGRQFSNSRSEMNVSTLELGDSALYLCASSLLEGAEQYFGPGTRLTVT.